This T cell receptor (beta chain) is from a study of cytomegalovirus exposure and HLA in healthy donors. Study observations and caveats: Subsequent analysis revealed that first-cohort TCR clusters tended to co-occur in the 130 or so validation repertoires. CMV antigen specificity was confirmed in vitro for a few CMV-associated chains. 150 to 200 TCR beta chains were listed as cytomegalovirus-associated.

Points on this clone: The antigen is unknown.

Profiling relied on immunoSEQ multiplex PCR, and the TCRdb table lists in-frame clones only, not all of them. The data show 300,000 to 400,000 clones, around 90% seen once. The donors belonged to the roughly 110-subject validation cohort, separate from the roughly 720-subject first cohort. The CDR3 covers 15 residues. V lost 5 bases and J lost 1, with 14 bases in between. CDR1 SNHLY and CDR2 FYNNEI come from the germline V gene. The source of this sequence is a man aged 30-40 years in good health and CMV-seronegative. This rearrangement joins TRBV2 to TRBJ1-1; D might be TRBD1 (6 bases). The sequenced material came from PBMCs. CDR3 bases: TGTGCCAGCAGTCCACCAGGGGTAGGGAACACTGAAGCTTTCTTT. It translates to CASSPPGVGNTEAFF. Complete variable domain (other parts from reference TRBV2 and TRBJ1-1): EPEVTQTPSHQVTQMGQEVILRCVPISNHLYFYWYRQILGQKVEFLVSFYNNEISEKSEIFDDQFSVERPDGSNFTLKIRSTKLEDSAMYFCASSPPGVGNTEAFFGQGTRLTVV.